One and the same sample provided the 8 T cell receptor beta chains below, sequenced in a study of response to subunit inactivated influenza vaccine. TCRdb reprocessed the RT-PCR reads with MiXCR, giving one entry per CDR3 protein. The sample consists of 750,000 to 850,000 distinct CDR3 sequences, about 18% of them appearing once. Here the sequenced sample was PBMCs from blood, taken roughly 5 days after vaccination. These receptors were taken from a man aged 45 to 65 who received an inactivated influenza vaccine.

This clonotype was observed once. The chain couples TRBV4-1 to TRBJ2-3; D not certain. The CDR3 is 14 amino acids. CDR1 and CDR2 (germline): MGHRA, YSYEKL. Trimming took off 0 bases at V and 0 bases at J, with 4 bases between the two ends. The chain's CDR3 is CASSQESSTDTQYF. The DNA of the CDR3 is TGCGCCAGCAGCCAAGAATCTAGCACAGATACGCAGTATTTT.

This chain joins TRBV13 and TRBJ1-6; the match to TRBD1 covers 8 bases. This CDR3 has 16 amino acids. CDR1 is PRHDT and CDR2 is FYEKMQ in the germline V gene (reference sequence). Trimming took 5 bases from V and 2 from J; bases not matched to a gene: 5. CDR3 nucleotides: TGTGCCAGCAGCGCGACAGGGGCCCCCTATAATTCACCCCTCCACTTT. This gives the protein CASSATGAPYNSPLHF.

The V call is TRBV24-1, the J call TRBJ2-5; no firm D call. V was shortened by 1 base and J by 6 bases, with 5 bases between the two germline ends. Germline V gives CDR1 KGHDR, CDR2 SFDVKD. This CDR3 is 12 amino acids long. CDR3 loop: CATSDFVKTQYF. CDR3 coding DNA: TGTGCCACCAGTGATTTCGTAAAGACCCAGTACTTC.

This clonotype was counted only a few times. The V gene is TRBV6-2 or TRBV6-3, the J gene TRBJ2-1; 8 positions match TRBD1. Germline V gene data show CDR1 as MNHEY and CDR2 as SVGEGT. V lost 1 base and J lost 7; bases outside the gene matches: 6. This CDR3 contains 15 residues. CDR3 nucleotide sequence: TGTGCCAGCAGTTACTTGCGACAGGGGCTAAATGAGCAGTTCTTC. Its translation is CASSYLRQGLNEQFF.

The chain uses TRBV5-1 and TRBJ2-1; 9 bases fit TRBD2. The V segment lost 0 bases and the J segment 7 bases; nucleotides outside the gene matches: 8. CDR3 length: 16 amino acids. Germline values: CDR1 SGHRS, CDR2 YFSETQ. The DNA for the CDR3 is TGCGCCAGCAGCTTGGAGCGGCTAGCGGGGTTGAATGAGCAGTTCTTC. This encodes CASSLERLAGLNEQFF.

The chain has TRBV7-8 and TRBJ2-7, with 8 positions matching TRBD2. V trimming: 5 bases; J trimming: 1 base; junction bases outside the gene matches: 7. CDR3 length equals 15 residues. The germline V gene has CDR1 SGHVS and CDR2 FQNEAQ. The CDR3 bases are TGTGCCAGCAGCCGAGGGCGGGAGGCGTCCTACGAGCAGTACTTC. As protein: CASSRGREASYEQYF. The whole variable domain, remainder taken from reference TRBV7-8 and TRBJ2-7, is GAGVSQSPRYKVAKRGQDVALRCDPISGHVSLFWYQQALGQGPEFLTYFQNEAQLDKSGLPSDRFFAERPEGSVSTLKIQRTQQEDSAVYLCASSRGREASYEQYFGPGTRLTVT.

V and J are TRBV11-2 and TRBJ2-1, with 9 bases matching TRBD2. Germline lookup yields CDR1 SGHAT and CDR2 FQNNGV. The CDR3 covers 15 residues. The ends lost 7 bases at V and 5 bases at J; junction bases unmatched: 9. The CDR3 region is CASTPLAGKNNEQFF. CDR3 coding DNA: TGTGCCAGCACCCCACTAGCGGGCAAGAACAATGAGCAGTTCTTC.

This chain uses TRBV24-1 with TRBJ2-2; no firm D call. Germline lookup yields CDR1 KGHDR and CDR2 SFDVKD. This CDR3 contains 13 residues. V lost 0 bases and J 6 bases, leaving 4 bases between the germline ends. The CDR3 DNA follows: TGTGCCACCAGTGATTTGGATCCCGGGGAGCTGTTTTTT. Residues: CATSDLDPGELFF.